These 25 T cell receptor beta chains came from one sample sequenced in a study of metastatic and nonmetastatic thyroid tumors. Patients were all untreated before their thyroid surgery. TCRdb used MiXCR to call clones anew from the PCR reads. Of about 40,000 clones detected, 11% appear once; the ten largest clones hold around 21%. Material: blood. The origin of the receptors is a female donor with papillary thyroid cancer or a benign thyroid nodule (not recorded which). Some clones in this sample may be carry-over from other donors' samples.

The chain joins TRBV5-4 to TRBJ2-1, with D unresolved. The CDR3 spans 13 residues. V lost 2 bases to trimming and J lost 3 bases, with 6 bases between them. Looked up from germline, CDR1 is SGHNT and CDR2 is YYREEE (reference sequence). The DNA of the CDR3 is TGTGCCAGCAGCTTCGATTACTACAATGAGCAGTTCTTC. Encoded protein: CASSFDYYNEQFF.

This clone was found many times. The V gene is TRBV28, the J gene TRBJ2-7, with TRBD1 identical over 8 bases. Germline V CDR1 and CDR2: MDHEN, SYDVKM. This CDR3 contains 14 residues. Trimming removed 5 bases from V and 3 bases from J; junction bases left unmatched: 6. Here the CDR3 DNA reads TGTGCCAGCAGTGGGGACAGGTTGAGCTACGAGCAGTACTTC. Translating it yields CASSGDRLSYEQYF.

At least ten counts were recorded for this clone. The chain uses TRBV4-2 and TRBJ2-7; D gene uncertain. Germline V gene lookup returns CDR1 LGHNA and CDR2 YNFKEQ. Trimming removed 1 base at V and 4 bases at J, with 14 bases between. The length of the CDR3 is 15 residues. The CDR3 is CASSQVWVESYEQYF. The CDR3 bases are TGTGCCAGCAGCCAAGTCTGGGTGGAGAGTTACGAGCAGTACTTC.

In this sample, this clone turned up many times. The chain links TRBV4-3 to TRBJ2-7; 8 bases agree with TRBD1. Germline CDR1 and CDR2: LGHNA and YSLEER. This CDR3 region has 15 residues. Germline trimming cut 2 bases from V and 4 bases from J; bases unmatched to any gene: 7. The CDR3 loop reads CASSQTTGEVYEQYF. The CDR3 DNA sequence: TGCGCCAGCAGCCAAACGACAGGGGAAGTGTACGAGCAGTACTTC.

At least ten counts were recorded for this clone. The chain recombines TRBV29-1 with TRBJ2-5; 10 bases map to TRBD2. Germline V lookup: CDR1 SQVTM, CDR2 ANQGSEA. The CDR3 is 12 residues long. V was clipped by 6 bases and J by 4 bases; unmatched bases: 2. As DNA, the CDR3 is TGCAGCGTCTCTAGCGGGAGAGAGACCCAGTACTTC. Translating gives CSVSSGRETQYF.

This clone was observed at least ten times. This sequence joins TRBV5-1 and TRBJ2-7; no reliable D call. The V and J ends lost 0 bases and 7 bases respectively, with 20 bases between them. CDR1 and CDR2 from the germline V gene are SGHRS and YFSETQ. CDR3 length: 16 amino acids. The CDR3 loop reads CASSLDSGPIMLEQYF. Written as DNA, the CDR3 is TGCGCCAGCAGCTTGGACTCAGGTCCCATAATGTTGGAGCAGTACTTC.

As concerns this clone: An end of the junction does not agree with germline; a read error may underlie this. In nucleotides, the CDR3 is TGTGCCAGCAGACAGATACCAGGGTCCTCTGGGGCCAACGTTCTGACTTTC. Translation gives CASRQIPGSSGANVLTF. The rearrangement joins TRBV11-1 to TRBJ2-6; D possibly corresponds to TRBD1 (5 bases). The germline V gene encodes CDR1 SGHAT and CDR2 FQDESV (reference sequence). This CDR3 is built from 17 residues.

This clone was seen at least ten times. The rearrangement joins TRBV2 to TRBJ1-1, with TRBD1 matching over 7 bases. The germline V gene encodes CDR1 SNHLY and CDR2 FYNNEI. Losses at the gene ends were 4 bases for V and 0 bases for J; bases not matched to a gene: 5. This CDR3 contains 15 residues. DNA for the CDR3: TGTGCCAGCAGTGCGGGACAGACAATGAACACTGAAGCTTTCTTT. This gives the protein CASSAGQTMNTEAFF.

This clone was counted many times. The chain employs TRBV6-4 and TRBJ2-1; 8 nucleotides agree with TRBD2. This CDR3 spans 15 amino acids. CDR1 and CDR2 from the germline V gene are MRHNA and SNTAGT. V lost 5 bases and J lost 2; bases outside the gene matches: 5. The DNA of the CDR3 is TGTGCCAGCAGTTTAGCTAGCGGGCCCTACAATGAGCAGTTCTTC. Translated, it gives CASSLASGPYNEQFF.

This clone was detected ten times or more. A much larger clone sits a single nucleotide away, making a read error possible. In the same sample, other DNA sequences code for this CDR3. The chain couples TRBV5-1 to TRBJ2-7; maybe TRBD1 (7 bases). CDR1 is SGHRS, CDR2 YFSETQ, per germline. This CDR3 is built from 15 residues. Trimming took off 2 bases at V and 3 bases at J, with 15 bases between the two ends. The chain's CDR3 is CASSLARQGGYEQYF. The CDR3 bases are TGCGCCAGCAGCTTAGCCCGACAGGGAGGCTACGAGCAGTACTTC.

This clone has at least ten counts. The rearrangement uses TRBV20-1 and TRBJ1-5; D possibly corresponds to TRBD1 (6 bases). CDR1 DFQATT and CDR2 SNEGSKA come from the germline V gene (reference sequence). Trimming cost V 3 bases and J 5 bases, with 11 bases left between them. This CDR3 has 13 amino acids. Written as DNA, the CDR3 is TGCAGTGCTAGTGTTCCAGGGGATCAGCCCCAGCATTTT. Translating it yields CSASVPGDQPQHF.

In this sample, this clone turned up many times. This chain joins TRBV28 and TRBJ2-7; 9 nucleotides agree with TRBD2. Germline CDR1 reads MDHEN; CDR2 reads SYDVKM. The CDR3 extends over 15 amino acids. After removal of 6 bases from V and 0 bases from J, the junction contained 6 bases not matched to a gene. The CDR3 DNA follows: TGTGCCAGCAGCATTAGCGGGAGCAGCTCCTACGAGCAGTACTTC. This sequence encodes CASSISGSSSYEQYF.

The V gene is TRBV20-1, the J gene TRBJ1-2; 7 nucleotides agree with TRBD1. V lost 3 bases and J lost 6; bases outside the gene matches: 10. Germline V gene sequence: CDR1 DFQATT, CDR2 SNEGSKA (reference sequence). The CDR3 covers 14 residues. The CDR3 coding sequence is TGCAGTGCTAGGTTCCTCGAGGGGGCCCATGGCTACACCTTC. Translating gives CSARFLEGAHGYTF.

In this sample, this clone turned up many times. The chain links TRBV12-3 or TRBV12-4 to TRBJ2-7, with 11 bases aligning to TRBD2. Unmatched junction bases numbered 8, after V lost 6 bases and J lost 4 bases. This CDR3 is built from 15 residues. Written as DNA, the CDR3 is TGTGCCAGCAGCCCTACTAGCGGGAGTAGGTACGAGCAGTACTTC. Amino acid sequence: CASSPTSGSRYEQYF.

This clone has at least ten counts. The chain uses TRBV5-5 and TRBJ2-1; D is perhaps TRBD1 (6 bases). The germline CDR1 and CDR2 sequences are SGHKS and YYEKEE (reference sequence). This CDR3 is built from 14 residues. Between the trimmed V and J ends, which lost 9 bases and 0 bases, there was a span of 13 bases. In DNA form, the CDR3 reads TGTGCCACCCAAAACAGGGTCTCCTACAATGAGCAGTTCTTC. Its protein product is CATQNRVSYNEQFF. Full variable domain (missing parts from reference TRBV5-5 and TRBJ2-1): DAGVTQSPTHLIKTRGQQVTLRCSPISGHKSVSWYQQVLGQGPQFIFQYYEKEERGRGNFPDRFSARQFPNYSSELNVNALLLGDSALYLCATQNRVSYNEQFFGPGTRLTVL.

As for this clone: The junction departs from germline at one end; a sequencing error may be responsible. CDR3 nucleotides: TGTGCCAGCAGTTGGGGCAGGGGCATGTCAGATATGCATTACTTT. It translates to CASSWGRGMSDMHYF. The chain carries TRBV12-3 or TRBV12-4 and TRBJ2-3; D is perhaps TRBD1 (6 bases). CDR3 size: 15 residues.

J is TRBJ2-1 and V is TRBV7-8, with a tentative D call TRBD1 (6 bases). The CDR3 spans 15 residues. Germline CDR1 is SGHVS and CDR2 is FQNEAQ. Trimming took off 1 base at V and 9 bases at J, with 16 bases between the two ends. CDR3 nucleotides: TGTGCCAGCAGCTTAGTGCTAGAGGACAGAGGTGAGCAGTTCTTC. The encoded protein is CASSLVLEDRGEQFF.

Ten or more counts support this clone. The rearrangement links TRBV30 to TRBJ1-2; D call uncertain. Germline assignment: CDR1 GTSNPN and CDR2 SVGIG (reference sequence). The ends were cut back, 1 base at V and 6 bases at J, with 6 bases in the middle. The CDR3 has 11 residues. The CDR3 DNA reads as TGTGCCTGGAGTGACTGGGATGGCTACACCTTC. This translates into CAWSDWDGYTF.

At least ten counts were recorded for this clone. This chain joins TRBV30 and TRBJ2-7, with no clear D. Trimming left V 4 bases short and J 1 base short, with 11 bases between. Germline lookup yields CDR1 GTSNPN and CDR2 SVGIG (reference sequence). The CDR3 length is 13 residues. The CDR3 reads CAWTNGRSYEQYF. CDR3 nucleotide sequence: TGTGCCTGGACGAATGGCAGATCCTACGAGCAGTACTTC.

This clone turned up a few times. The chain is built from TRBV6-1 and TRBJ2-2; 11 nucleotides line up with TRBD1. Germline assignment: CDR1 MNHNS and CDR2 SASEGT. The CDR3 runs to 15 residues. J lost 4 bases, V lost 4 bases, and 2 bases had no gene match. The CDR3 coding sequence is TGTGCCAGCAGTGGGGACAGGGGGATCACCGGGGAGCTGTTTTTT. Protein sequence: CASSGDRGITGELFF.

This clone was observed many times. This chain links TRBV19 with TRBJ1-2, with TRBD1 matching 8 bases. Germline assignment: CDR1 LNHDA and CDR2 SQIVND (reference sequence). The length of the CDR3 is 14 residues. V was clipped by 2 bases and J by 7 bases; unmatched bases: 6. The CDR3 spells CASSIQGALSGYTF. CDR3 bases: TGTGCCAGTAGTATACAGGGGGCGCTATCTGGCTACACCTTC.

This clone came up a few times. In nucleotides, the CDR3 is TGTGCCAGCAGCTTAGCGACTTGGAGGGAGACCCAGTACTTC. Encoded protein: CASSLATWRETQYF. This chain links TRBV7-9 with TRBJ2-5; D is possibly TRBD2 (5 bases). Germline assignment: CDR1 SEHNR and CDR2 FQNEAQ (reference sequence). Between the trimmed V and J ends, which lost 0 bases and 5 bases, there was a span of 10 bases. This CDR3 comprises 14 residues.

In regard to this clone: The junction departs from the called germline gene at one end, perhaps through a read error. The chain recombines TRBV11-1 with TRBJ2-3; unclear D gene. CDR3 size: 16 residues. Per the germline V gene, CDR1 is SGHAT and CDR2 is FQDESV (reference sequence). The CDR3 loop is CAISPLAGVEADTQYF. CDR3 nucleotide sequence: TGTGCCATCAGCCCCTTAGCTGGAGTCGAGGCAGATACGCAGTATTTT.

This clone was picked up many times. The genes are TRBV28 and TRBJ1-4; D remains ambiguous. V lost 3 bases, J lost 0 bases, and 5 bases lay in between. Germline loops: CDR1 MDHEN, CDR2 SYDVKM. This CDR3 is 14 amino acids long. CDR3 protein: CASSFGATNEKLFF. CDR3 in DNA: TGTGCCAGCAGTTTTGGGGCAACTAATGAAAAACTGTTTTTT.

The table lists this clone with many counts. This chain connects TRBV10-2 to TRBJ2-7; no reliable D call. CDR3 length equals 14 residues. V lost 8 bases and J 3 bases, leaving 17 bases between the germline ends. Germline-derived CDR1 and CDR2 are WSHSY and SAAADI. CDR3 sequence reads: CASRERYKNYEQYF. CDR3 in DNA: TGCGCCAGCCGAGAAAGATACAAAAACTACGAGCAGTACTTC.